This record looks at one T cell receptor (beta chain) sequence and its context. The antigen is unknown. The CDR3 does not close with the conserved phenylalanine or tryptophan, likely indicating a read error. TCRdb ran MiXCR on the reads and lists one entry per CDR3 protein. The sample shows around 490,000 distinct CDR3 sequences, about 25% of them seen only once. This entry is derived from a study of T cell repertoires in cytomegalovirus infection. Study at large: Both a matching HLA type and CMV infection were indicated by public TCR beta signatures. Study-wide results and limits: Dominating the ex vivo response were TCR beta clonotypes that were CMV-specific and HLA-C-restricted.

Per germline, CDR1 LGHNA and CDR2 YSLEER. This CDR3 is 16 amino acids long. J lost 4 bases, V lost 0 bases, and 5 bases had no gene match. The sequence was obtained from a human donor in good health (CMV status not recorded). Some clones in this sample may be carry-over from other donors' samples. J is TRBJ2-1 and V is TRBV4-3, with 8 bases identical to TRBD1. Sequenced input: PBMCs. CDR3 bases: TGCGCCAGCAGCCAAGATCGCCACAGGGGGTACAATGAGCAGTTCTCC. Its translation: CASSQDRHRGYNEQFS.